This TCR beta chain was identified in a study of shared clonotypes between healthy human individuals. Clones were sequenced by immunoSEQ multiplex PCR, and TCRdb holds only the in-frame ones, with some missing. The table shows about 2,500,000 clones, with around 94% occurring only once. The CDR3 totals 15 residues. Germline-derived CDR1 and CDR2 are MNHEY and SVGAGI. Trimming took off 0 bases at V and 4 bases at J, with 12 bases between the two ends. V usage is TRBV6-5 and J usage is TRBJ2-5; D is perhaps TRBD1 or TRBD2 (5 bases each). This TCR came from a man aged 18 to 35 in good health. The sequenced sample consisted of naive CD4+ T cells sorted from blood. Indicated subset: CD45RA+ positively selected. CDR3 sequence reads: CASSYSGTMRETQYF. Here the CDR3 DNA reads TGTGCCAGCAGTTACTCCGGGACCATGAGAGAGACCCAGTACTTC.